A single sample gave rise to the 22 T cell receptor beta chains below, sequenced in a study of T cells in Graves' hyperthyroidism and ophthalmopathy. Amplified regions were TCR beta CDR3 sequences from RNA transcripts. The HTBI primer set drove a first-round RT-PCR of the TCR CDR3. MiXCR was run by TCRdb on the multiplex PCR reads, yielding one entry per CDR3 protein. The sample includes some 560,000 distinct CDR3 sequences, approximately 15% seen only once; the top ten take approximately 7.4%. The sequencing sample was made of blood. These TCRs come from a woman aged 30 to 39 with Graves' hyperthyroidism.

This clonotype was detected only a few times. The rearrangement joins TRBV13 to TRBJ2-7, with 7 positions matching TRBD2. Germline lookup yields CDR1 PRHDT and CDR2 FYEKMQ (reference sequence). Trimming removed 5 bases from V and 6 bases from J; junction bases left unmatched: 13. The CDR3 totals 15 residues. CDR3 residues: CASSPSRGEGGEQYF. The CDR3 DNA reads TGTGCCAGCAGCCCCAGCCGGGGGGAGGGAGGCGAGCAGTACTTC.

This chain joins TRBV7-3 and TRBJ2-3; TRBD2 matches at 10 bases. Germline V CDR1 and CDR2: SGHTA, FQGTGA. This CDR3 region has 15 residues. The CDR3 here is CGSSLGLAATDTQYF. The CDR3 DNA reads as TGTGGTAGCAGCTTAGGACTAGCGGCCACAGATACGCAGTATTTT.

This clonotype showed up just a few times. The gene calls are TRBV11-2 and TRBJ2-6; 8 nucleotides line up with TRBD1. The germline gives CDR1 SGHAT, CDR2 FQNNGV. This CDR3 has 15 residues. V lost 6 bases and J lost 2; bases outside the gene matches: 3. The CDR3: CASRQGQAGANVLTF. DNA for the CDR3: TGTGCCAGCAGGCAGGGACAGGCTGGGGCCAACGTCCTGACTTTC.

This clonotype has at least ten counts. The DNA for the CDR3 is TGTGCCTGGAGACGAGGTCCAAGCACAGATACGCAGTATTTT. Translating gives CAWRRGPSTDTQYF. The chain has TRBV30 and TRBJ2-3; D is uncertain. Trimming pared 3 bases from V and 0 bases from J, leaving 10 bases between. Germline CDR1 is GTSNPN and CDR2 is SVGIG (reference sequence). The CDR3 extends over 14 amino acids.

In its sample, this clonotype was seen many times. This chain links TRBV5-1 with TRBJ2-5; D is perhaps TRBD1 or TRBD2 (5 bases each). The V end was cut by 5 bases, the J end by 5 bases, with 13 bases between. The CDR3 totals 13 residues. CDR1 and CDR2 (germline): SGHRS, YFSETQ. The CDR3 DNA reads as TGCGCCAGCAGTTTTGCAGGGACGGAGACCCAGTACTTC. Translating gives CASSFAGTETQYF.

This clonotype came up once. The rearrangement joins TRBV12-3 or TRBV12-4 to TRBJ2-1, with 7 bases aligning to TRBD1. CDR3 length equals 11 residues. Trimming at V came to 7 bases and at J to 11 bases, leaving 5 bases not matched to a gene. CDR3 DNA: TGTGCCAGCAACCAGGGGGATAAGCAGTTCTTC. This gives the protein CASNQGDKQFF.

The sample holds many counts of this clonotype. The chain is built from TRBV7-9 and TRBJ2-7; D unresolved. This CDR3 comprises 16 residues. The ends were cut back, 5 bases at V and 0 bases at J, with 17 bases in the middle. The germline V gene encodes CDR1 SEHNR and CDR2 FQNEAQ (reference sequence). This CDR3 is CASSGSNSYSSYEQYF. The CDR3 coding sequence is TGTGCCAGCAGCGGGTCAAATTCCTATAGCTCCTACGAGCAGTACTTC.

The rearrangement uses TRBV20-1 and TRBJ1-5, with D tentatively TRBD1 (6 bases). CDR3 length: 17 residues. Trimming pared 1 base from V and 1 base from J, leaving 17 bases between. Germline loops: CDR1 DFQATT, CDR2 SNEGSKA (reference sequence). The CDR3 sequence: CSARVDRTYGSNQPQHF. CDR3 in DNA: TGCAGTGCTAGAGTGGACAGAACATACGGGAGCAATCAGCCCCAGCATTTT.

In its sample, this clonotype was seen many times. The chain is built from TRBV14 and TRBJ2-1; 10 bases fit TRBD2. The V gene's germline CDR1 is SGHDN and CDR2 FVKESK. The CDR3 covers 16 residues. V dropped 3 bases and J dropped 3; count of bases not matched to a gene: 5. In DNA, the CDR3 is TGTGCCAGCAGCCAGAAGCGGGAGGGAATCTACAATGAGCAGTTCTTC. Amino acid sequence: CASSQKREGIYNEQFF.

This clonotype was observed many times. This rearrangement joins TRBV2 to TRBJ1-5; D call uncertain. Germline values: CDR1 SNHLY, CDR2 FYNNEI. The length of the CDR3 is 15 residues. The V gene lost 2 bases and the J gene lost 3 bases, with 11 bases spanning the gap. Here the CDR3 reads CASSEFGRINQPQHF. CDR3 bases: TGTGCCAGCAGTGAATTCGGACGGATCAATCAGCCCCAGCATTTT.

A note on this clonotype: This could be a read error, since a much larger clone is one nucleotide away. The chain links TRBV28 to TRBJ1-2; D gene ambiguous. The CDR3 runs to 14 residues. From germline, CDR1 is MDHEN and CDR2 SYDVKM. CDR3 nucleotides: TGTGCCAGCAGTTCCCCGGCACAAAACTGTGGCTACACCTTC. This translates into CASSSPAQNCGYTF.

Ten or more counts support this clonotype. V usage is TRBV5-5 and J usage is TRBJ2-7; 8 positions match TRBD1. V shed 4 bases, J shed 2 bases, and the junction held 2 bases outside the gene matches. Germline CDR1 reads SGHKS; CDR2 reads YYEKEE (reference sequence). The CDR3 sequence is 13 residues long. CDR3 nucleotides: TGTGCCAGCAGCCGACAGGGGCCCTACGAGCAGTACTTC. The encoded protein is CASSRQGPYEQYF.

At least ten counts were recorded for this clonotype. The chain couples TRBV27 to TRBJ2-1; 7 bases align to TRBD2. CDR1 and CDR2 from the germline V gene are MNHEY and SMNVEV (reference sequence). CDR3 size: 16 residues. The trim removed 3 bases at V and 0 bases at J, leaving 5 bases unmatched. CDR3 protein: CASSLYPSGSYNEQFF. CDR3 bases: TGTGCCAGCAGTTTGTACCCTAGCGGCTCCTACAATGAGCAGTTCTTC.

This clonotype was observed many times. The chain recombines TRBV14 with TRBJ2-1, with 8 bases aligning to TRBD1. This CDR3 contains 17 residues. Per germline, CDR1 SGHDN and CDR2 FVKESK. The junction had 9 bases not matched to a gene; V was cut back by 0 bases and J by 5 bases. CDR3 DNA: TGTGCCAGCAGCCAAGATAGTAGGGACAGGTTCGACAATGAGCAGTTCTTC. Translating it yields CASSQDSRDRFDNEQFF.

The chain recombines TRBV20-1 with TRBJ2-7; the match to TRBD2 covers 8 bases. Germline trimming cut 3 bases from V and 2 bases from J; bases unmatched to any gene: 9. The length of the CDR3 is 15 residues. The germline CDR1 and CDR2 sequences are DFQATT and SNEGSKA (reference sequence). As DNA, the CDR3 is TGCAGTGCTAGGACGATGGCGGGAGGCGCCTACGAGCAGTACTTC. This codes for CSARTMAGGAYEQYF.

This clonotype was seen repeatedly, ten times or more. The V gene is TRBV6-5, the J gene TRBJ1-4; perhaps TRBD1 as D (6 bases). The CDR3 extends over 15 amino acids. Per the germline V gene, CDR1 is MNHEY and CDR2 is SVGAGI. Between the trimmed V and J ends, which lost 2 bases and 6 bases, there was a span of 13 bases. CDR3 sequence (DNA): TGTGCCAGCAGTTACCCGCAGGGGAGAGATGAAAAACTGTTTTTT. Amino acids: CASSYPQGRDEKLFF.

There are many counts of this clonotype. CDR3 protein: CASSDGRPGTDTQYF. The CDR3, as DNA: TGTGCCAGCAGCGATGGTCGGCCTGGCACAGATACGCAGTATTTT. The J gene is TRBJ2-3, the V gene TRBV12-3 or TRBV12-4; D is unresolved. V was clipped by 6 bases and J by 1 base, with 14 bases between them. The CDR3 extends over 15 amino acids.

In this sample, this clonotype turned up many times. The chain has TRBV7-3 and TRBJ2-1; the match to TRBD2 covers 16 bases. Germline V gene lookup returns CDR1 SGHTA and CDR2 FQGTGA. The CDR3 is 18 residues long. V shed 1 base, J shed 2 bases, and the junction held 2 bases outside the gene matches. The CDR3 DNA reads as TGTGCCAGCAGCTTAATGGGACTAGCGGGAGGGCCCTACAATGAGCAGTTCTTC. It is translated as CASSLMGLAGGPYNEQFF. The full variable domain, its missing parts supplied by reference TRBV7-3 and TRBJ2-1, is GAGVSQTPSNKVTEKGKYVELRCDPISGHTALYWYRQSLGQGPEFLIYFQGTGAADDSGLPNDRFFAVRPEGSVSTLKIQRTERGDSAVYLCASSLMGLAGGPYNEQFFGPGTRLTVL.

This clonotype was recorded many times. The chain recombines TRBV18 with TRBJ1-1; a possible D gene is TRBD1 (5 bases). Germline values: CDR1 KGHSH, CDR2 LQKENI. Trimming cost V 0 bases and J 0 bases, with 17 bases left between them. This CDR3 is 18 amino acids long. Here the CDR3 reads CASSPPNSGGGMNTEAFF. Here the CDR3 DNA reads TGTGCCAGCTCACCACCGAATTCGGGGGGGGGAATGAACACTGAAGCTTTCTTT.

The table lists this clonotype with many counts. The chain carries TRBV12-3 or TRBV12-4 and TRBJ2-3; 7 bases map to TRBD2. With 7 bases clipped from V and 0 bases from J, the junction kept 4 bases outside the gene matches. This CDR3 spans 14 amino acids. CDR3 DNA: TGTGCCAGCACCCAGCGGGGCAGCACAGATACGCAGTATTTT. Translation: CASTQRGSTDTQYF.

At least ten counts were recorded for this clonotype. The chain combines TRBV20-1 with TRBJ2-1, with 10 bases matching TRBD2. Trimming cost V 5 bases and J 0 bases; bases outside gene matches: 1. The CDR3 covers 14 residues. The germline gives CDR1 DFQATT, CDR2 SNEGSKA (reference sequence). CDR3 nucleotide sequence: TGCAGTGCTCCTAGCGGGAGCTCCTACAATGAGCAGTTCTTC. Translation gives CSAPSGSSYNEQFF.

This clonotype was seen repeatedly, ten times or more. The chain employs TRBV7-9 and TRBJ2-7; possible D gene TRBD1, 6 bases. This CDR3 spans 14 amino acids. Germline V gene lookup returns CDR1 SEHNR and CDR2 FQNEAQ (reference sequence). The V and J ends lost 5 bases and 3 bases respectively, with 14 bases between them. The CDR3 here is CASSILDRHYEQYF. CDR3 DNA sequence: TGTGCCAGCAGCATCCTGGACAGACACTACGAGCAGTACTTC.